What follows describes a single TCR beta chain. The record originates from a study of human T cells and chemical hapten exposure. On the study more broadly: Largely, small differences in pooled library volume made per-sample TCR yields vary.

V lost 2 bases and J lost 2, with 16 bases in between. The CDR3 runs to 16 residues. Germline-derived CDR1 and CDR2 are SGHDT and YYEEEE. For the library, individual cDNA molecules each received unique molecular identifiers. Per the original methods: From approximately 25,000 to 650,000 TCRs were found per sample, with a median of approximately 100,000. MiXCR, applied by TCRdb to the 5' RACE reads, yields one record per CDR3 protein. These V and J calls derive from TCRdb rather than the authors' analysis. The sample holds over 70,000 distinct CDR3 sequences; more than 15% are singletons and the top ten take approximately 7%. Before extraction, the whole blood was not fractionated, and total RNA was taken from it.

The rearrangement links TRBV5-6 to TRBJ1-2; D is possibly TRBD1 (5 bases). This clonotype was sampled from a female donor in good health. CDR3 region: CASSLTAAAGNYGYTF. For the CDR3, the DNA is TGTGCCAGCAGCTTAACAGCGGCGGCAGGGAACTATGGCTACACCTTC. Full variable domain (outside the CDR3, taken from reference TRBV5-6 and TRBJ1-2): DAGVTQSPTHLIKTRGQQVTLRCSPKSGHDTVSWYQQALGQGPQFIFQYYEEEERQRGNFPDRFSGHQFPNYSSELNVNALLLGDSALYLCASSLTAAAGNYGYTFGSGTRLTVV.